This T cell receptor (beta chain) was found in a study of beta chain features in type 1 diabetes (dated by TCRdb to between 2018 and 2020). General notes on the study: Patients and healthy donors did not differ in mean age, gender distribution, total cell number or subset yield. In the study, recently diagnosed type 1 diabetes patients and matched healthy donors were compared on the TCRB repertoires of their sorted circulating CD4+ T cell subsets. Whereas all 30 or so donors provided naive and central memory subsets, regulatory and stem cell-like memory subsets were isolated from just 8 patients and about 8 healthy donors. A total of under 140,000,000 sorted cells were examined across all samples, and the number of cells per subset was strongly correlated with RNA yield.

Each donor gave one peripheral blood draw, averaging approximately 0.12 L, which was collected into heparinised tubes. Naive, central memory, regulatory and stem cell-like memory CD4+ T cells were sorted on a BD FACSAria II using a panel including CD45RO, CCR7, CD25, CD127, CD95 and CD27. Every sorted population had a purity above 98%. PBMCs were separated immediately by Lymphoprep density gradient centrifugation and were stained directly, without being cultured. To minimize batch effects, samples were stained and sorted in pairs, one healthy donor with one patient per experiment. This clone was found a few times. Its antigen is still unknown. No base-level quality is on record; no much larger clone is a single base apart. The High Capacity cDNA Reverse Transcription Kit was used to reverse transcribe all of the isolated RNA, meaning that expressed TCRB transcripts were what got sequenced. Stem cell-like memory T cell samples underwent survey-depth immunoSEQ sequencing, averaging approximately 920,000 total reads per sample. Sorted cells were lysed in RLT buffer, and RNA was extracted using DNase-treated RNeasy Micro or Mini kits according to cell number. To prevent cross-contamination, each cell subset was processed individually, whereas patient and healthy donor samples were processed jointly. TCRB sequences were amplified from cDNA with the immunoSEQ multiplex PCR, producing 87-bp fragments spanning the CDR3 region. The amplicons were sequenced using the Illumina HiSeq platform. Regarding the original processing steps: PCR bias was computationally corrected using synthetic template baselines, reads within Hamming distance 2 were collapsed, and singletons that could not be merged were discarded. By aligning reads against IMGT, V, D and J genes, CDR3 length, and insertions or deletions at six rearrangement sites were assigned. Within each subset, clonotype counts were normalized to sorted cell number, after which true diversity and Gini coefficients were computed with the tcR R package. The overlap coefficient, calculated on TCRB nucleotide sequences, was used to measure repertoire sharing. The immuneACCESS repertoire file appears here via TCRdb, limited to in-frame rearrangements. These files lack a portion of the clones; in checked studies, under half of the deficit traces to unresolved V genes, and the cause of the others is not known. V and J calls and clone size come straight from that table; D and trimming were deduced from the DNA. The sample includes tens of thousands of clones, with under 75% observed a single time. The ten largest clonotypes hold under 0.45% of the sample.

Overall results and qualifications from the work: Naive, central memory and regulatory TCRB repertoires appeared more similar among patients than among healthy donors. Because cDNA was sequenced instead of genomic DNA, activated cells with high expression could be over-represented, although the groups did not differ in activation or CD3 levels. Only small numbers of individuals were included in the HLA sub-analyses, which left unresolved whether HLA type had any influence on TCRB rearrangement. Shorter templates might have been favored by PCR, but patient and control samples were amplified and corrected together, so both groups would have been affected equally by any skew. Fewer insertions and more nucleotide deletions at VDJ recombination sites were observed in patients with type 1 diabetes, implying thymic rearrangement abnormalities. A moderate but significant shortening of TCRB CDR3 length was observed in type 1 diabetes patients in all four CD4+ subsets.

Specimen: stem cell memory CD4+ T cells from blood. Sample cell subset or site, as interpreted from the label and publication: stem cell-like memory CD4+ T cells. This sequence originates from a young man with type 1 diabetes.

The nucleotide sequence is TGTGCCAGCAGCCCGCTCGGGACTAGCGGACACAATGAGCAGTTCTTC. Translated, this gives CASSPLGTSGHNEQFF. The chain employs TRBV7-2 and TRBJ2-1; the central 11 bases match TRBD2. From V the trimming removes 5 bases and from J it removes 5 bases, while the gene matches leave 8 bases of the junction unaccounted for. CDR1 and CDR2, looked up from the germline V gene, are SGHTA and FQGNSA. The CDR3 runs 16 residues from the cysteine to the phenylalanine. The sequence is cut down to CDR3 DNA, 48 bases in frame from base 1.